The source of this T cell receptor beta chain is a study of blood T cell repertoires in COVID-19. As originally analysed: Quantification of nucleated cells was approximated via reference gene primer amplification. TCRdb's table, derived via immunoSEQ multiplex PCR, lists solely in-frame clones and lacks some. V and J calls and clone size are given by that table; D and trimming were obtained from the DNA. The sample contains about 250,000 clones, roughly four fifths of which appear only once. On this clone: This sample includes further DNA sequences coding for the same CDR3.

This TCR was sampled from a man at least 80 years old with acute or convalescent COVID-19. The sequenced material came from peripheral blood.

The CDR3 DNA follows: TGCGCCAGCAGCTTGGGGGGCGGATCAACCTACAATGAGCAGTTCTTC. Protein sequence: CASSLGGGSTYNEQFF. The J gene is TRBJ2-1, the V gene TRBV5-1; perhaps TRBD1 as D (5 bases). V lost 0 bases and J 2 bases, leaving 12 bases between the germline ends. From germline, CDR1 is SGHRS and CDR2 YFSETQ. The CDR3 has 16 residues. Complete variable domain (other parts from reference TRBV5-1 and TRBJ2-1): KAGVTQTPRYLIKTRGQQVTLSCSPISGHRSVSWYQQTPGQGLQFLFEYFSETQRNKGNFPGRFSGRQFSNSRSEMNVSTLELGDSALYLCASSLGGGSTYNEQFFGPGTRLTVL.